The rows below give T cell receptor beta chains drawn from one sample of a study of blood T cell repertoires in COVID-19. Using immunoSEQ multiplex PCR, the repertoire was profiled, and TCRdb retains in-frame clones only, with some absent. The sample lists over 250,000 clones; roughly 91% were seen once. Specimen: PBMCs or T cells enriched from blood (not recorded which). These receptors all stem from a woman aged 55 to 70 in a cohort exposed to, infected with or recovered from COVID-19 (not recorded which). CDR3s include the opening cysteine and the closing phenylalanine or tryptophan. Each record gives: V gene, J gene, clone size, D gene, CDR3 DNA, CDR3 protein. D genes are given only for firm matches. Not every row has a clone size; where given, it reads once, few, many or a size class.

>TRBV2|TRBJ2-7|NA|TRBD2
TGTGCCAGCAGGGGGTTCTCGCGGGAGAATCCCTACGAGCAGTACTTC
CASRGFSRENPYEQYF
>TRBV7-9|TRBJ2-2|NA|TRBD2
TGTGCCAGCAGCTCGGTAGCGGGAGGGCCCTTTCCCGGGGAGCTGTTTTTT
CASSSVAGGPFPGELFF
>TRBV11-2|TRBJ1-4|NA|NA
TGTGCCAGCAGCCCCGGGACAAATGAAAAACTGTTTTTT
CASSPGTNEKLFF
>TRBV18|TRBJ1-1|NA|NA
TGTGCCAGCTCACCACCGAGTAAGACGGGACAACCTCTTGGGGTGAACACTGAAGCTTTCTTT
CASSPPSKTGQPLGVNTEAFF
>TRBV24-1|TRBJ1-2|NA|NA
TGTGCCACCAGTGCCGCAGGGGCTTACTATGGCTACACCTTC
CATSAAGAYYGYTF
>TRBV5-4|TRBJ2-2|few|NA
TGTGCCAGCAGCTTGATCAGGGGCCCCGGGGAGCTGTTTTTT
CASSLIRGPGELFF
>TRBV9|TRBJ2-2|few|TRBD2
TGTGCCAGCAGCCCCCAGGGAGGGGAGCGAACCGGGGAGCTGTTTTTT
CASSPQGGERTGELFF
>TRBV19|TRBJ2-7|few|TRBD2
TGTGCCAGTAGTATTGGCGGGGGGTTCTACGAGCAGTACTTC
CASSIGGGFYEQYF
>TRBV18|TRBJ1-6|NA|NA
TGTGCCAGCTCACAGGTGGGCCCGGCCACCTATAATTCACCCCTCCACTTT
CASSQVGPATYNSPLHF
>TRBV10-3|TRBJ2-3|NA|NA
TGTGCCATCAGTGAGTCAGGACAGAAAAAAAGTGATTATTTT
CAISESGQKKSDYF
>TRBV2|TRBJ1-2|once|NA
TGTGCCAGCACGGGGGGAAACTATGGCTACACCTTC
CASTGGNYGYTF
>TRBV6-2/TRBV6-3|TRBJ2-1|once|NA
TGTGCCAGCAGTTACTACGGGACCTACAATGAGCAGTTCTTC
CASSYYGTYNEQFF
>TRBV18|TRBJ2-5|NA|TRBD1
TGTGCCAGCTCACTTGTTTTTCAGGGGGCATCGGGAGAGACCCAGTACTTC
CASSLVFQGASGETQYF
>TRBV2|TRBJ1-2|NA|NA
TGTGCCAGCAGTGGGCAGGTTAACTATGGCTACACCTTC
CASSGQVNYGYTF
>TRBV7-8|TRBJ2-4|NA|NA
TGTGCCAGCAGCCTGGGGGGGACACTTAAAAACATTCAGTACTTC
CASSLGGTLKNIQYF
>TRBV27|TRBJ2-4|NA|TRBD1
TGTGCCAGCAGTAGGGGGACAGGGACGGCCAAAAACATTCAGTACTTC
CASSRGTGTAKNIQYF
>TRBV21-1|TRBJ1-1|NA|NA
TGTGCCAGCAACCCGGGACTGGACACTGAAGCTTTCTTT
CASNPGLDTEAFF
>TRBV5-1|TRBJ1-3|once|NA
TGCGCCAGCAGCCTTACAGGGTCTCGCGGAAACACCATATATTTT
CASSLTGSRGNTIYF
>TRBV5-6|TRBJ2-5|few|NA
TGTGCCAGCAGCTCCAGACAGGGCGGGACCCAAGAGACCCAGTACTTC
CASSSRQGGTQETQYF
>TRBV5-1|TRBJ1-3|few|NA
TGCGCCAGCAGTCTCGGGGGGCCGGAAAACACCATATATTTT
CASSLGGPENTIYF
>TRBV19|TRBJ1-1|NA|NA
TGTGCCAGTACTTCAGGCCCGAACACTGAAGCTTTCTTT
CASTSGPNTEAFF
>TRBV3-1/TRBV3-2|TRBJ1-2|once|NA
TGTGCCAGCAGCAATCAGGGGTTGCGAGGCTACACCTTC
CASSNQGLRGYTF
>TRBV7-9|TRBJ2-3|NA|TRBD2
TGTGCCAGCAGCTTAACGGGAGGGGGGCTAACAGATACGCAGTATTTT
CASSLTGGGLTDTQYF
>TRBV27|TRBJ2-6|NA|NA
TGTGCCAGCCGGCTAGTCGGGGAGCCTGGGGCCAACGTCCTGACTTTC
CASRLVGEPGANVLTF
>TRBV3-1/TRBV3-2|TRBJ2-1|NA|NA
TGTGCCAGCAGCCAAGGGCCGCAGCAGTTCTTC
CASSQGPQQFF
>TRBV7-6|TRBJ1-5|NA|TRBD1
TGTGCCAGCAGCTTAGCTCCAGGGGGAACTGGTCAGCCCCAGCATTTT
CASSLAPGGTGQPQHF
>TRBV27|TRBJ1-6|many|NA
TGTGCCAGCAGTTCGTCACAGGGCAATAATTCACCCCTCCACTTT
CASSSSQGNNSPLHF
>TRBV28|TRBJ2-5|NA|NA
TGTGCCAGCAGTTTCGGAGGGGGCCGGGAGACCCAGTACTTC
CASSFGGGRETQYF
>TRBV20-1|TRBJ1-1|NA|TRBD1
TGCAGTGCTAGTGGAGGGGGCAACACTGAAGCTTTCTTT
CSASGGGNTEAFF
>TRBV6-1|TRBJ2-1|NA|TRBD2
TGTGCCAGCATTGAGAGACCGGGACTAGCGGGAGGGCAGGACAATGAGCAGTTCTTC
CASIERPGLAGGQDNEQFF
>TRBV19|TRBJ2-7|NA|NA
TGTGCCAGTAGTATAGGATCGAGGAGTAGCGAGCAGTACTTC
CASSIGSRSSEQYF
>TRBV9|TRBJ2-1|NA|TRBD2
TGTGCCAGCAGCCCCACCGGTAGCGGGAGTTTTAATGAGCAGTTCTTC
CASSPTGSGSFNEQFF
>TRBV11-2|TRBJ2-7|NA|TRBD2
TGTGCCAGCAGCTTTCGCCCGGGACTAGCGGGAGGATCTTACGAGCAGTACTTC
CASSFRPGLAGGSYEQYF
>TRBV5-1|TRBJ2-3|NA|NA
TGCGCCAGCAGCCATCAGGGCACAGATACGCAGTATTTT
CASSHQGTDTQYF
>TRBV15|TRBJ1-5|once|NA
TGTGCCACCAGCAGAGATCTGGGGGCCCAGCCCCAGCATTTT
CATSRDLGAQPQHF
>TRBV28|TRBJ1-1|once|NA
TGTGCCAGCAGGTGGCTGAACACTGAAGCTTTCTTT
CASRWLNTEAFF
>TRBV7-2|TRBJ2-5|once|TRBD2
TGTGCCAGCAGCTGGACTAGCGGGCGTCAAGAGACCCAGTACTTC
CASSWTSGRQETQYF
>TRBV24-1|TRBJ2-1|NA|TRBD2
TGTGCCACCAGTGATTTCGGACTAGCGGGAGTGTTTAGTGAGCAGTTCTTC
CATSDFGLAGVFSEQFF
>TRBV7-2|TRBJ1-5|few|TRBD1
TGTGCCAGCAGCGCGGGGATGACAGGGGGCGCGGGAGGCAATCAGCCCCAGCATTTT
CASSAGMTGGAGGNQPQHF
>TRBV4-3|TRBJ1-2|NA|NA
TGCGCCAGCAGCCAAGATTTGAGGGCTTCCTATGGCTACACCTTC
CASSQDLRASYGYTF
>TRBV7-9|TRBJ2-1|NA|TRBD2
TGTGCCAGCAGCCGGACTAGCGGTTCCTACAATGAGCAGTTCTTC
CASSRTSGSYNEQFF
>TRBV9|TRBJ2-1|once|NA
TGTGCCAGCAGCGTTCACCTAGCGAGCTCCTACAATGAGCAGTTCTTC
CASSVHLASSYNEQFF
>TRBV18|TRBJ2-7|NA|TRBD2
TGTGCCAGCTCACCTTCGAGCGGGAGACTGGACGAGCAGTACTTC
CASSPSSGRLDEQYF
>TRBV19|TRBJ1-5|NA|TRBD1
TGTGCCAGTAGCGGACAGGGCTTTCAGCCCCAGCATTTT
CASSGQGFQPQHF
>TRBV28|TRBJ2-5|NA|NA
TGTGCCAGCAGTGCCGCCAATGGTATAGTAGAGACCCAGTACTTC
CASSAANGIVETQYF
>TRBV5-1|TRBJ2-5|once|NA
TGCGCCAGCAGCCCCACGGGGGGCCAGGGGGAGACCCAGTACTTC
CASSPTGGQGETQYF
>TRBV7-3|TRBJ2-1|NA|NA
TGTGCCAGCAGCAGTAGCGGAGAACACAATGAGCAGTTCTTC
CASSSSGEHNEQFF
>TRBV6-5|TRBJ1-1|NA|NA
TGTGCCAGCAGTTACGACAGGAACACTGAAGCTTTCTTT
CASSYDRNTEAFF
>TRBV18|TRBJ1-4|NA|TRBD1
TGTGCCAGCTCCCCTGGGACAGGGGAAAATGAAAAACTGTTTTTT
CASSPGTGENEKLFF
>TRBV11-2|TRBJ1-2|NA|TRBD1
TGTGCCAGCAGAGCCCTCCGACAGGGGGCGAGGAACTATGGCTACACCTTC
CASRALRQGARNYGYTF
>TRBV19|TRBJ1-1|NA|NA
TGTGCCAGTTACCCCCCAATGAGGGGGTTCGTGGACGCTGAAGCTTTCTTT
CASYPPMRGFVDAEAFF
>TRBV1|TRBJ2-7|NA|NA
TGCACCAGCAGCCAAGATAGTAGGCGGGAATTAGCGGGAGGGCCGCGGGGAGTCGGCGAGCAGTACTTC
CTSSQDSRRELAGGPRGVGEQYF
>TRBV9|TRBJ1-2|NA|TRBD1
TGTGCCAGCAGCGGCGGACAGGGGGGTGGCTACACCTTC
CASSGGQGGGYTF
>TRBV5-1|TRBJ1-6|NA|TRBD1
TGCGCCAGCAGCCGCACCACAGGGGGCGATAATTCACCCCTCCACTTT
CASSRTTGGDNSPLHF
>TRBV6-5|TRBJ1-6|NA|NA
TGTGCCAGCAGTATGGCGGATAATTCACCCCTCCACTTT
CASSMADNSPLHF
>TRBV12-3/TRBV12-4|TRBJ2-1|NA|TRBD2
TGTGCCAGCAGTTCGACGACTAGCGGAGAGCAGTTCTTC
CASSSTTSGEQFF